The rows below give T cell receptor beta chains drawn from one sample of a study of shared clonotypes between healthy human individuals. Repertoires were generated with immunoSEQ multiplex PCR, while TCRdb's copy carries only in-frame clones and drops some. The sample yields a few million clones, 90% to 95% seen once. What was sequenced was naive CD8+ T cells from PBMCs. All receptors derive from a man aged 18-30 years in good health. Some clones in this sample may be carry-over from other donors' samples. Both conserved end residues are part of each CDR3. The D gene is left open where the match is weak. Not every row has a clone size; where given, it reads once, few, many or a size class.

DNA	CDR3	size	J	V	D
TGTGCCAGCAGCTTGCGGACAGGGGTTGAAGCTTTCTTT	CASSLRTGVEAFF	.	TRBJ1-1	TRBV5-8	TRBD1
TGTGCCAGCAAGTCTAGCGGGAGGGGTCCGTCTTCCGGGGAGCTGTTTTTT	CASKSSGRGPSSGELFF	few	TRBJ2-2	TRBV28	TRBD2
TGTGCCAGCAGGGTCGGGTCGGCCTACGAGCAGTACTTC	CASRVGSAYEQYF	.	TRBJ2-7	TRBV6-1	.
TGTGCCAGCAGCAACCCGGGAGCCTACGAGCAGTACTTC	CASSNPGAYEQYF	.	TRBJ2-7	TRBV7-9	.
TGTGCCAGCAGTCTAGGGCAGGCTTACTATGGCTACACCTTC	CASSLGQAYYGYTF	.	TRBJ1-2	TRBV11-2	.
TGTGCCAGCAGCTTGGGGCAGGGACGAACCTACGAGCAGTACTTC	CASSLGQGRTYEQYF	.	TRBJ2-7	TRBV5-6	.
TGTGCCAGCAGTTTACGGCAGGGGGGCACTGAAGCTTTCTTT	CASSLRQGGTEAFF	.	TRBJ1-1	TRBV27	TRBD1
TGTGCCAGTACCAATCCCCAGGGGAAACAGCCCCAGCATTTT	CASTNPQGKQPQHF	.	TRBJ1-5	TRBV19	.
TGTGCCAGCAGTTACGCCGGGAACACTGAAGCTTTCTTT	CASSYAGNTEAFF	.	TRBJ1-1	TRBV6-5	.
TGTGCCAGCAGCCTGGTCGGAGCGGGAGTGTTCACAGATACGCAGTATTTT	CASSLVGAGVFTDTQYF	.	TRBJ2-3	TRBV14	TRBD2
TGCGCCAGCAGCCAGCACGGGACAGGCCTTTACGAGCAGTACTTC	CASSQHGTGLYEQYF	.	TRBJ2-7	TRBV4-3	TRBD1
TGTGCCAGCAGTGGGACCGGGACTAGCGGAACCGGGGAGCTGTTTTTT	CASSGTGTSGTGELFF	.	TRBJ2-2	TRBV27	TRBD2
TGTGCCAGCAGTGAACAGGACAGGGGGCCCTACGAGCAGTACTTC	CASSEQDRGPYEQYF	.	TRBJ2-7	TRBV6-1	TRBD1
TGTGCCTGGAGTGTCGGGCTAGCGGGAGTAGGAAGGGATACGCAGTATTTT	CAWSVGLAGVGRDTQYF	.	TRBJ2-3	TRBV30	TRBD2
TGTGCCAGCAGAATGGACGCCAGCACAGATACGCAGTATTTT	CASRMDASTDTQYF	.	TRBJ2-3	TRBV6-6	.
TGTGCCAGCAGTGAACAGCTCTTTTCCGAGCAGTACTTC	CASSEQLFSEQYF	.	TRBJ2-7	TRBV25-1	.
TGTGCCAGCAGCTCAGGTAATCAGCCCCAGCATTTT	CASSSGNQPQHF	.	TRBJ1-5	TRBV5-6	.
TGTGCCAGCAGCTTACCAACCCCGGCCGGGAGGAGCTCCTACAATGAGCAGTTCTTC	CASSLPTPAGRSSYNEQFF	.	TRBJ2-1	TRBV7-9	TRBD2
TGTGCCAGCAGCCGGGGACGGGAGGGATTAGATACGCAGTATTTT	CASSRGREGLDTQYF	.	TRBJ2-3	TRBV28	TRBD2
TGTGCCAGCAGGACGAGTAGGTTGCCCTACGAGCAGTACTTC	CASRTSRLPYEQYF	.	TRBJ2-7	TRBV6-1	.
TGCGCCAGCAGCCAAGAAGAGCGGGAGGGCGGAAATGAGCAGTTCTTC	CASSQEEREGGNEQFF	.	TRBJ2-1	TRBV4-3	TRBD2
TGTGCCAGCAGTGATAAAGGGATCTCTGTTCAGCCCCAGCATTTT	CASSDKGISVQPQHF	once	TRBJ1-5	TRBV6-1	.
TGTGCCAGCAGCTACCTAGCGCCGGGCTACGAGCAGTACTTC	CASSYLAPGYEQYF	.	TRBJ2-7	TRBV7-9	.
TGTGCCAGTAGGGGATGGGAATACGAAAAACTGTTTTTT	CASRGWEYEKLFF	.	TRBJ1-4	TRBV19	.
TGTGCCAGCTCCTCCGGGACAGGGACCGGGGCCAACGTCCTGACTTTC	CASSSGTGTGANVLTF	.	TRBJ2-6	TRBV9	TRBD1
TGTGCCAGCAGTTCGAAGGACGGCAGGGAGAATCAGCCCCAGCATTTT	CASSSKDGRENQPQHF	.	TRBJ1-5	TRBV28	.
TGTGCCACCAGCAAAAACCCCATGGTCGGGGAGCTGTTTTTT	CATSKNPMVGELFF	.	TRBJ2-2	TRBV15	.
TGTGCCAGCAGGGGACGCGGGGCACCTTCTAGCTATGGCTACACCTTC	CASRGRGAPSSYGYTF	.	TRBJ1-2	TRBV27	.
TGTGCCAGCGGACTAGCGGGAGATACGCAGTATTTT	CASGLAGDTQYF	once	TRBJ2-3	TRBV7-9	TRBD2
TGTGCCAGCAGCTTCGGGGACGAGCAGTACTTC	CASSFGDEQYF	.	TRBJ2-7	TRBV5-4	.
TGTGCCAGCAGCCCGGGGCCCTCCTACGAGCAGTACTTC	CASSPGPSYEQYF	.	TRBJ2-7	TRBV5-5	.
TGTGCCAGCAGCCACCCTGGGGAAAACTACGAGCAGTACTTC	CASSHPGENYEQYF	.	TRBJ2-7	TRBV4-2	.
TGTGCCAGCACTCCCCGGGGTACAGCGTATGGCTACACCTTC	CASTPRGTAYGYTF	.	TRBJ1-2	TRBV28	.
TGCGCCAGCAGCCAAGGAACGGCACAGCCCTCCTACGAGCAGTACTTC	CASSQGTAQPSYEQYF	.	TRBJ2-7	TRBV4-3	.
TGCGCCAGCAGCTTGGGTAGCGGGAGGGTCGATGAGCAGTTCTTC	CASSLGSGRVDEQFF	.	TRBJ2-1	TRBV5-1	TRBD2
TGTGCCAGCAGCGTAGGTCGGGGGAGGGACACCGGGGAGCTGTTTTTT	CASSVGRGRDTGELFF	.	TRBJ2-2	TRBV9	TRBD2
TGTGCCTGGGAGTGGAGGTATAGCAATCAGCCCCAGCATTTT	CAWEWRYSNQPQHF	.	TRBJ1-5	TRBV30	.
TGTGCCAGCAGTCAAGGGGACAGGGGCCTGGGCAATGAGCAGTTCTTC	CASSQGDRGLGNEQFF	.	TRBJ2-1	TRBV2	TRBD1
TGTGCCAGCAGACCCGCGCATAGCAATCAGCCCCAGCATTTT	CASRPAHSNQPQHF	.	TRBJ1-5	TRBV28	.
TGTGCCTGGAGGGATCCGACAGGTTTCCCTGATACGCAGTATTTT	CAWRDPTGFPDTQYF	.	TRBJ2-3	TRBV30	.